These T cell receptor beta chains were read from a single sample in a study of shared clonotypes between healthy human individuals. Clones were read by immunoSEQ multiplex PCR, and TCRdb kept only the in-frame ones, dropping some. In the table there are 600,000 to 750,000 clones, 55% to 75% of which are singletons. The material sequenced was memory CD4+ T cells sorted from blood. These receptors originate from a young woman in good health. CDR3s include the opening cysteine and the closing phenylalanine or tryptophan. A D gene is named only where the DNA matches it firmly. Size is omitted from some rows. Given values are once, few, many or a class for expanded clones.

cdr3_nt	cdr3_aa	v_call	d_call	j_call	clone_size
TGTGCCAGCAGTTACTCTGGGAGGGGGCTCGCTCAGCCCCAGCATTTT	CASSYSGRGLAQPQHF	TRBV6-6	TRBD1	TRBJ1-5	-
TGTGCCAGCAGCAGACGACAGGGAGATACGCAGTATTTT	CASSRRQGDTQYF	TRBV7-9	TRBD1	TRBJ2-3	-
TGTGCTAGTGGTTCATACAGGGTCAAGAAGACCCAGTACTTC	CASGSYRVKKTQYF	TRBV12-5	-	TRBJ2-5	-
TGTGCCAGCAGTCGGGGGACTAGCGTCCAAGAGACCCAGTACTTC	CASSRGTSVQETQYF	TRBV28	TRBD2	TRBJ2-5	-
TGTGCCAGCAGTTTTATCGTCCGGGGGATTCAGCCCCAGCATTTT	CASSFIVRGIQPQHF	TRBV28	-	TRBJ1-5	few
TGTGCCACCAGCAGAGATTGGGCGGGGGGCACTGAAGCTTTCTTT	CATSRDWAGGTEAFF	TRBV15	-	TRBJ1-1	-
TGTGCCATCAATGGGAATGCGGCCTACGAGCAGTACTTC	CAINGNAAYEQYF	TRBV10-3	-	TRBJ2-7	few
TGTGCCAGCTCTTCAGCGGTCCAACCTAGGGGGAAGTCCTACGAGCAGTACTTC	CASSSAVQPRGKSYEQYF	TRBV18	-	TRBJ2-7	-
TGTGCCACCAGCAGAGTAAAGACCGCCTCACCAGAGACCCAGTACTTC	CATSRVKTASPETQYF	TRBV15	-	TRBJ2-5	-
TGTGCCAGCAGTGAAGCGGGGGGTGCGAACACTGAAGCTTTCTTT	CASSEAGGANTEAFF	TRBV2	-	TRBJ1-1	-
TGTGCCAGCAGTGATACACCGGGACGGACCTATGGCTACACCTTC	CASSDTPGRTYGYTF	TRBV2	-	TRBJ1-2	-
TGTGCCAGCAGTACTTCAGGTTCTGGAAACACCATATATTTT	CASSTSGSGNTIYF	TRBV28	-	TRBJ1-3	once
TGTGCCAGCAGCCCACAGGTTCTCAATGAAAAACTGTTTTTT	CASSPQVLNEKLFF	TRBV5-8	-	TRBJ1-4	-
TGTGCCAGGCCGGGACTAGTAGCAGATACGCAGTATTTT	CARPGLVADTQYF	TRBV27	TRBD2	TRBJ2-3	-
TGTGCCAGCAGTGACCGTGGGGTTGGCGGCTACACCTTC	CASSDRGVGGYTF	TRBV6-1	-	TRBJ1-2	-
TGTGTGACGAAAACGGGCGGGGGCAGCTATGGCTACACCTTC	CVTKTGGGSYGYTF	TRBV28	-	TRBJ1-2	-
TGCAGTGCAAGACAGAGCTCCTACGAGCAGTACTTC	CSARQSSYEQYF	TRBV29-1	-	TRBJ2-7	-
TGTGCCAGCAGTGATGTGGATCGGGTTTCTGGGGCCAACGTCCTGACTTTC	CASSDVDRVSGANVLTF	TRBV2	-	TRBJ2-6	once
TGTGCCAGCAGCTTACGGCGGGAGGGCAATGAGCAGTTCTTC	CASSLRREGNEQFF	TRBV11-2	TRBD2	TRBJ2-1	-
TGCGCCAGCAGCCGGGGGCTCGGGCAAGAATACGAGCAGTACTTC	CASSRGLGQEYEQYF	TRBV4-1	-	TRBJ2-7	-
TGTGCCAGCAGCTTGGGCGGGGACCACTATGGCTACACCTTC	CASSLGGDHYGYTF	TRBV7-3	-	TRBJ1-2	-
TGCGCCAGCAGCTTGGAAGCGGGTGAGCAGTTCTTC	CASSLEAGEQFF	TRBV5-1	-	TRBJ2-1	-
TGTGCCAGCAGCCGAGGGGACGGAACTAGCACAGATACGCAGTATTTT	CASSRGDGTSTDTQYF	TRBV4-2	-	TRBJ2-3	-